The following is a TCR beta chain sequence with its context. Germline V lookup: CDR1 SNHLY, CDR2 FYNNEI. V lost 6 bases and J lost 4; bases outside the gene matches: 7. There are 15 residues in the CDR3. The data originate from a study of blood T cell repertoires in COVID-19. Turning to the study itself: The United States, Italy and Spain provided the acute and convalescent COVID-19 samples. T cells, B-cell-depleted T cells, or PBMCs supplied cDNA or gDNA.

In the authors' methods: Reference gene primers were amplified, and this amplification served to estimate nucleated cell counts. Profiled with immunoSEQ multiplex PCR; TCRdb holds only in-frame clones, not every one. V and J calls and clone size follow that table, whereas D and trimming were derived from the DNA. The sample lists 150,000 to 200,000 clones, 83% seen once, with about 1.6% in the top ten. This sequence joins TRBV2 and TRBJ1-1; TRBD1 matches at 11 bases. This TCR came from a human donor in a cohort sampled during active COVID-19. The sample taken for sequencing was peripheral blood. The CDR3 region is CASRGQGVAGTEAFF. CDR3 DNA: TGTGCCAGCAGGGGACAGGGGGTAGCAGGCACTGAAGCTTTCTTT.